The 14 T cell receptor beta chains in this list originate from one sample, sequenced in a study of shared clonotypes between healthy human individuals. Profiled with immunoSEQ multiplex PCR; TCRdb holds only in-frame clones, not every one. The sample lists about half a million clones, approximately 84% seen once, with roughly an eighth in the top ten. The sequenced sample consisted of PBMCs. These receptors originate from a woman aged 40 to 50 in good health. Some clones in this sample may be carry-over from other donors' samples.

V usage is TRBV18 and J usage is TRBJ2-7; no clear D gene. This CDR3 contains 14 residues. Germline CDR1 KGHSH, CDR2 LQKENI. V was clipped by 2 bases and J by 0 bases, with 8 bases between them. The DNA of the CDR3 is TGTGCCAGCTCACCAGAGAAGGACTCCTACGAGCAGTACTTC. It translates to CASSPEKDSYEQYF.

CDR3 coding DNA: TGTGCCAGCAGCTGGAGGACAGGGGGAAACACCGGGGAGCTGTTTTTT. This translates into CASSWRTGGNTGELFF. V is TRBV5-4 and J is TRBJ2-2; TRBD1 matches at 10 bases. V dropped 3 bases and J dropped 2; count of bases not matched to a gene: 4. The germline V gene encodes CDR1 SGHNT and CDR2 YYREEE (reference sequence). This CDR3 region has 16 residues.

The gene calls are TRBV4-2 and TRBJ2-5, with D possibly TRBD2 on 5 matching bases. The length of the CDR3 is 14 residues. CDR1 and CDR2 (germline): LGHNA, YNFKEQ. V was pared by 2 bases and J by 1 base, with 8 bases between. The CDR3 DNA follows: TGTGCCAGCAGCCAACGGGATCGCCAAGAGACCCAGTACTTC. Its translation is CASSQRDRQETQYF.

The chain links TRBV2 to TRBJ2-1; 10 positions match TRBD2. The CDR3 totals 15 residues. With V trimmed by 6 bases and J by 9 bases, 11 bases remained unmatched. The germline gives CDR1 SNHLY, CDR2 FYNNEI. The CDR3 protein is CASREREGRLFEQFF. As DNA, the CDR3 is TGTGCCAGCAGGGAGCGGGAGGGCCGTCTTTTTGAGCAGTTCTTC.

The rearrangement uses TRBV5-1 and TRBJ2-5, with D perhaps matching TRBD1 (6 bases). V lost 2 bases, J lost 3 bases, and 11 bases lay in between. This CDR3 is 14 amino acids long. Germline-derived CDR1 and CDR2 are SGHRS and YFSETQ. The CDR3 loop is CASSFTGGEETQYF. CDR3 coding DNA: TGCGCCAGCAGCTTCACTGGGGGCGAAGAGACCCAGTACTTC.

The chain has TRBV30 and TRBJ1-2, with D hard to call. The V end lost 5 bases, the J end lost 2 bases, and 12 bases lay between the germline ends. Germline V gene data show CDR1 as GTSNPN and CDR2 as SVGIG (reference sequence). There are 13 residues in the CDR3. The CDR3 DNA reads as TGTGCCTGGTCCCCAAGTTCGAACTATGGCTACACCTTC. Protein sequence: CAWSPSSNYGYTF.

The chain couples TRBV18 to TRBJ2-7; 8 nucleotides agree with TRBD2. CDR3 length: 16 residues. Trimming at V came to 3 bases and at J to 5 bases, leaving 12 bases not matched to a gene. Per germline, CDR1 KGHSH and CDR2 LQKENI. This chain's CDR3 is CASSPRGVAGRHEQYF. CDR3 DNA: TGTGCCAGCTCACCTCGAGGGGTAGCGGGAAGGCACGAGCAGTACTTC. The variable domain in full, completed from reference TRBV18 and TRBJ2-7, reads NAGVMQNPRHLVRRRGQEARLRCSPMKGHSHVYWYRQLPEEGLKFMVYLQKENIIDESGMPKERFSAEFPKEGPSILRIQQVVRGDSAAYFCASSPRGVAGRHEQYFGPGTRLTVT.

The chain employs TRBV11-2 and TRBJ1-3; TRBD1 agrees at 7 bases. From germline, CDR1 is SGHAT and CDR2 FQNNGV. The CDR3 loop spans 13 amino acids. V shed 5 bases and J 4 bases; nucleotides not matched to a gene: 2. CDR3 residues: CASSMGQGNTIYF. For the CDR3, the DNA is TGTGCCAGCAGCATGGGACAGGGAAACACCATATATTTT.

This clone was recorded once. This sequence joins TRBV11-3 and TRBJ2-2; unclear D gene. Trimming pared 0 bases from V and 9 bases from J, leaving 8 bases between. The CDR3 consists of 13 residues. Per germline, CDR1 SGHNT and CDR2 YENEEA. The CDR3 coding sequence is TGTGCCAGCAGCTTAGATATGAGCCGGGAGCTGTTTTTT. The encoded protein is CASSLDMSRELFF.

Notes on this clone: A far bigger clonotype differs at one base, so this is likely a read error. Different DNA sequences within this sample yield the same CDR3. This chain joins TRBV30 and TRBJ1-5, with D tentatively TRBD1 (6 bases). Per germline, CDR1 GTSNPN and CDR2 SVGIG (reference sequence). V shed 4 bases and J shed 7 bases, with 20 bases lying between them. The CDR3 spans 15 residues. DNA for the CDR3: TGTGCCTGGACTTCCCCGACTTGGAGGGGGCAGCCCCAGCATTTT. This translates into CAWTSPTWRGQPQHF. The entire variable domain, with the rest obtained from reference TRBV30 and TRBJ1-5, is as follows: SQTIHQWPATLVQPVGSPLSLECTVEGTSNPNLYWYRQAAGRGLQLLFYSVGIGQISSEVPQNLSASRPQDRQFILSSKKLLLSDSGFYLCAWTSPTWRGQPQHFGDGTRLSIL.

On this clone: A far larger clone differs by one base, so this is likely a read error. The chain has TRBV10-3 and TRBJ1-2, with D possibly being TRBD1 (5 bases). The germline gives CDR1 ENHRY, CDR2 SYGVKD. This CDR3 comprises 13 residues. V was cut by 9 bases and J by 9 bases, with 20 bases left in between. This chain's CDR3 is CAIKTENIGSYTF. In DNA, the CDR3 is TGTGCCATTAAGACAGAGAACATAGGCAGCTACACCTTC.

The chain links TRBV15 to TRBJ2-3; D is undetermined. The V and J ends lost 3 bases and 2 bases respectively, with 6 bases between them. This CDR3 is built from 13 residues. Germline V gene sequence: CDR1 LNHNV, CDR2 YYDKDF (reference sequence). CDR3 sequence: CATSRDNTDTQYF. In DNA, the CDR3 is TGTGCCACCAGCAGGGATAACACAGATACGCAGTATTTT.

The chain joins TRBV9 to TRBJ2-1, with TRBD2 matching over 8 bases. Germline V gene sequence: CDR1 SGDLS, CDR2 YYNGEE. V lost 1 base and J lost 9; bases outside the gene matches: 9. This CDR3 comprises 15 residues. DNA of the CDR3: TGTGCCAGCAGCGTAAGCGGGAGTCGGTCGGGTGAGCAGTTCTTC. It translates to CASSVSGSRSGEQFF.

The chain joins TRBV10-3 to TRBJ1-2; no clear D gene. CDR1 and CDR2 from the germline V gene are ENHRY and SYGVKD. This CDR3 region has 12 residues. Trimming left V 3 bases short and J 8 bases short, with 10 bases between. The DNA for the CDR3 is TGTGCCATCAGTGATGAGGGTAAGGGCTACACCTTC. It specifies CAISDEGKGYTF.